This paragraph covers one TCR beta chain sequence. The antigen remains unidentified. Triplicate sorts, around 300,000 cells apiece, were made for each CD8+ T cell subset. A CD45RO-CCR7+CD27+CD95- profile was what naive CD8+ T cells displayed. UMI labels and 5' RACE were used to prepare the TRB cDNA libraries. Reprocessing the 5' RACE reads, TCRdb reports a single entry for every CDR3 protein and omits DNA. The ten most abundant clones cover 0.25% to 0.35% of a sample with around 160,000 distinct CDR3 sequences. This sample stems from a study of CXCR3-negative and CXCR3-positive naive CD8 T cells. Study-wide results and limits: Greater hydrophobicity was found in TRB CDR3s of CXCR3-positive naive cells than of CXCR3-negative naive cells. Both naive subsets carried similar amounts of surface CD5, so TCR strength was inferred from TRB CDR3 properties.

Germline V gene sequence: CDR1 LNHNV, CDR2 YYDKDF (reference sequence). The CDR3 spans 15 residues. The chain carries TRBV15 and TRBJ2-7; TCRdb calls TRBD2, which cannot be checked without DNA. The specimen was naive CXCR3+ CD8+ T cells from blood. Subset here: CD45RO-CCR7+CD27+CD95- naive CD8+ T cells expressing CXCR3 (TNR3+). This TCR was recovered from a human donor in good health. Some clones in this sample may be carry-over from other donors' samples. CDR3 amino acids: CATSSWERSSYEQYF.